The 9 T cell receptor beta chains in this list originate from one sample, sequenced in a study of blood T cells in healthy people across ages. It was with a sample-barcoded 5' primer and a J-beta primer mix that a second PCR of roughly 7 to 12 cycles was run. From the 5' RACE reads, TCRdb called clonotypes with MiXCR, one entry per CDR3 protein. The table lists hundreds of thousands of distinct CDR3 sequences, around a fifth of them singletons. The specimen sequenced was blood. The receptor source for this set is a man in his 70s in good health.

V is TRBV4-3 and J is TRBJ2-3, with a tentative D call TRBD1 (6 bases). V gave up 1 base and J gave up 3 bases, with 11 bases separating them. This CDR3 has 15 amino acids. The germline V gene has CDR1 LGHNA and CDR2 YSLEER. The CDR3 DNA sequence: TGCGCCAGCAGCCAAGGACCAACAGGGACAGATACGCAGTATTTT. Its protein is CASSQGPTGTDTQYF.

The rearrangement links TRBV5-5 to TRBJ2-1; 8 bases align to TRBD1. V shed 3 bases and J 9 bases; nucleotides not matched to a gene: 17. Germline CDR1 is SGHKS and CDR2 is YYEKEE (reference sequence). The CDR3 spans 17 residues. As DNA, the CDR3 is TGTGCCAGCAGCTCTGATCAGGGGGCCTTAGGGTTGGGTGAGCAGTTCTTC. Translating it yields CASSSDQGALGLGEQFF.

The chain recombines TRBV5-1 with TRBJ2-6, with 11 bases aligning to TRBD1. The CDR3 has 18 residues. Germline V lookup: CDR1 SGHRS, CDR2 YFSETQ. V lost 4 bases to trimming and J lost 5 bases; unmatched junction nucleotides: 11. CDR3 loop: CASSPEGQGANRANVLTF. DNA for the CDR3: TGCGCCAGCAGCCCCGAAGGACAGGGGGCGAATCGGGCCAACGTCCTGACTTTC.

This clonotype was counted a few times. The chain carries TRBV7-2 and TRBJ2-3; the D is unclear. V gave up 5 bases and J gave up 5 bases, with 14 bases separating them. The length of the CDR3 is 14 residues. Looked up from germline, CDR1 is SGHTA and CDR2 is FQGNSA. CDR3 region: CASSPTLVQDTQYF. DNA for the CDR3: TGTGCCAGCAGCCCTACGCTGGTACAAGATACGCAGTATTTT.

To note about this clonotype: The junction departs from the called germline gene at one end, perhaps through a read error. This CDR3 is CASSLKREESYNEQFF. For the CDR3, the DNA is TGTGCCAGCAGTCTCAAGCGGGAGGAATCCTACAATGAGCAGTTCTTC. The chain is built from TRBV23-1 and TRBJ2-1; 9 nucleotides agree with TRBD2. TRBV23-1 is given ORF status, its function remaining uncertain. The CDR3 spans 16 residues.

This clonotype was counted a few times. A junction boundary mismatches the germline segment, possibly from a read error. CDR3 sequence (DNA): TGCAGTGCTAGAAGGGAGTCATTGACCTTT. Protein sequence: CSARRESLTF. V is TRBV20-1 and J is TRBJ1-6; no reliable D call. This CDR3 has 10 amino acids. Germline V gene data show CDR1 as DFQATT and CDR2 as SNEGSKA (reference sequence).

V usage is TRBV30 and J usage is TRBJ1-2; TRBD1 matches 7 bases. Germline loops: CDR1 GTSNPN, CDR2 SVGIG (reference sequence). V was pared by 2 bases and J by 7 bases, with 4 bases of the junction left unmatched. The CDR3 length is 12 residues. The CDR3 protein is CAWSSTGAGYTF. The CDR3, as DNA: TGTGCCTGGAGTTCTACAGGGGCTGGCTACACCTTC.

This sequence joins TRBV29-1 and TRBJ1-4; 7 positions agree with TRBD1. V shed 6 bases, J shed 3 bases, and the junction held 10 bases outside the gene matches. From germline, CDR1 is SQVTM and CDR2 ANQGSEA. CDR3 length: 15 residues. CDR3: CSVALTTGSNEKLFF. CDR3 sequence (DNA): TGCAGCGTCGCGTTAACGACAGGGTCTAATGAAAAACTGTTTTTT.

Only a few counts were recorded for this clonotype. The rearrangement joins TRBV5-5 to TRBJ2-1; D unclear. In germline, CDR1 is SGHKS, CDR2 YYEKEE (reference sequence). The CDR3 extends over 15 amino acids. Trimming stripped 0 bases from V and 0 bases from J, with 7 bases between. DNA for the CDR3: TGTGCCAGCAGCTTGGACAGCGACTCCTACAATGAGCAGTTCTTC. Protein: CASSLDSDSYNEQFF.